Listed below are T cell receptor beta chains from one sample, sequenced in a study of T cells after posttransplantation cyclophosphamide. The table came from immunoSEQ multiplex PCR; TCRdb's copy has only in-frame clones and leaves some out. The sample shows 2,000 to 3,000 clones, none of them appearing just once. Specimen: PBMCs, collected after an allogeneic stem cell transplant with post-transplant cyclophosphamide. The receptors derive from a female patient aged 60 to 70 who received an allogeneic stem cell transplant from an unrelated donor, was CMV-positive, and had acute GVHD only. Some T cells could come from the graft donor. The CDR3 runs from the conserved cysteine through the conserved F or W. D genes are given only for firm matches. The size field is filled for only some rows; it gives once, few, many or a size class.

>TRBD1|many|TRBV6-2/TRBV6-3|TRBJ2-7
TGTGCCAGCAGAGGTACCGGGACAGGGGGCTTCGAGCAGTACTTC
CASRGTGTGGFEQYF
>.|many|TRBV28|TRBJ1-6
TGTGCCAGCAGTCAAGGGTCGGGACAACAGAGCTCCTATAATTCACCCCTCCACTTT
CASSQGSGQQSSYNSPLHF
>.|many|TRBV14|TRBJ1-1
TGTGCCAGCAGCCCCGGTGGTAGCATCGGGAACACTGAAGCTTTCTTT
CASSPGGSIGNTEAFF
>TRBD1|many|TRBV5-1|TRBJ2-7
TGCGCCAGCAGCTTGGTCTCTGGGACAGGGGATAGCTACGAGCAGTACTTC
CASSLVSGTGDSYEQYF
>TRBD2|many|TRBV30|TRBJ2-7
TGTGCCTGGAGTGAAGGGACTAGCGGGGGACACGAGCAGTACTTC
CAWSEGTSGGHEQYF
>.|many|TRBV7-6|TRBJ2-7
TGTGCCAGCAGCTTTACCCTTCCGGGTCAGGGTTTCTACGAGCAGTACTTC
CASSFTLPGQGFYEQYF
>.|many|TRBV10-3|TRBJ1-2
TGTGCCATCAGTGGTGGGGGGGCCTATGGCTACACCTTC
CAISGGGAYGYTF
>.|many|TRBV19|TRBJ1-5
TGTGCCAGTAGTGGGACATCGCCCCAGCATTTT
CASSGTSPQHF
>TRBD1|many|TRBV12-3/TRBV12-4|TRBJ2-7
TGTGCCAGCAGTTCGGACAGGGTCTCGGTTTACGAGCAGTACTTC
CASSSDRVSVYEQYF
>.|.|TRBV29-1|TRBJ1-2
TGCAGCGTTGAAACTCGAGGACAGAAGTATGGCTACACCTTC
CSVETRGQKYGYTF
>.|medium-sized|TRBV5-1|TRBJ2-1
TGCGCCAGCATGGAGGGTGGCTACAATGAGCAGTTCTTC
CASMEGGYNEQFF
>TRBD1|many|TRBV18|TRBJ1-5
TGTGCCAGCTCACCCAAGACAGGGAAACAGCCCCAGCATTTT
CASSPKTGKQPQHF
>TRBD1|few|TRBV25-1|TRBJ2-7
TGTGCCAGCAGTTCTCCGGGACAGGTCCCCTACGAGCAGTACTTC
CASSSPGQVPYEQYF
>.|few|TRBV6-6|TRBJ1-1
TGTGCCAGCATGATGTCCGGGGAGAACACTGAAGCTTTCTTT
CASMMSGENTEAFF
>TRBD2|many|TRBV5-1|TRBJ2-5
TGCGCCAGCAGCCGGGGACTAGCGGGGGGTGTCGAGACCCAGTACTTC
CASSRGLAGGVETQYF
>.|many|TRBV7-2|TRBJ2-7
TGTGCCAGCAGCCCCTATAATTCCCACGAGCAGTACTTC
CASSPYNSHEQYF
>TRBD2|many|TRBV6-5|TRBJ2-1
TGTGCCAGCAGTTACTCGACCAGCGGGGCCTACAATGAGCAGTTCTTC
CASSYSTSGAYNEQFF
>.|many|TRBV12-3/TRBV12-4|TRBJ2-7
TGTGCCAGCACCCTGGGGGGAGGATCCTACGAGCAGTACTTC
CASTLGGGSYEQYF
>TRBD1|many|TRBV19|TRBJ1-1
TGTGCCAGTAGTATACGACAGGGGAAGGCTGAAGCTTTCTTT
CASSIRQGKAEAFF
>.|many|TRBV28|TRBJ2-7
TGTGCCAGCAGGCCCGGGACTGCCTTTTCGAGGCAGTACTTC
CASRPGTAFSRQYF
>TRBD1|many|TRBV19|TRBJ1-2
TGTGCCAGTACCATCAGGGACAGGGGGCAAACTAACTATGGCTACACCTTC
CASTIRDRGQTNYGYTF
>.|many|TRBV20-1|TRBJ2-1
TGCAGTGCTAGCAGGGTATATCAGTTCTTC
CSASRVYQFF
>TRBD1|many|TRBV6-2/TRBV6-3|TRBJ2-4
TGTGCCAGCAGGCTACAGGGGATCCGAGACATTCAGTACTTC
CASRLQGIRDIQYF
>TRBD1|.|TRBV29-1|TRBJ1-1
TGCAGCGTTGCTGAACCGCTGGGACAGGGCCCTGAAGCTTTCTTT
CSVAEPLGQGPEAFF
>TRBD1|medium-sized|TRBV6-5|TRBJ2-7
TGTGCCAGCAGTAGACAGGGGGGCTCCTACGAGCAGTACTTC
CASSRQGGSYEQYF
>.|many|TRBV19|TRBJ1-5
TGTGCCACGGAGGGGTCCCAAAATCAGCCCCAGCATTTT
CATEGSQNQPQHF
>.|many|TRBV19|TRBJ1-2
TGTGCCAGTAGCGACCCGGGGGATTCTTGGGGCTACACCTTC
CASSDPGDSWGYTF
>.|many|TRBV7-9|TRBJ1-5
TGTGCCAGCAGCTCTCTTAATCAGCCCCAGCATTTT
CASSSLNQPQHF
>TRBD2|many|TRBV2|TRBJ2-3
TGTGCCAGCAGTGTCGGGGGGATTAACACAGATACGCAGTATTTT
CASSVGGINTDTQYF
>.|.|TRBV2|TRBJ1-6
TGTGCCAGCACCGGTTGGGGGACAACCAATTCACCCCTCCACTTT
CASTGWGTTNSPLHF
>.|many|TRBV10-3|TRBJ2-7
TGTGCCATCAGGGACAGTCAACGCCGAAACGAGCAGTACTTC
CAIRDSQRRNEQYF
>TRBD1|.|TRBV12-3/TRBV12-4|TRBJ1-4
TGTGCCAGCAGTCCAGACAGGGTTAGGGGCGAAAAACTGTTTTTT
CASSPDRVRGEKLFF
>TRBD2|many|TRBV14|TRBJ2-2
TGTGCCAGCAGCCAAGATAGAGCGGGGGGACCGAACACCGGGGAGCTGTTTTTT
CASSQDRAGGPNTGELFF
>TRBD1|many|TRBV10-3|TRBJ1-2
TGTGCCATCAGTTTGGGACAGCTGAACTATGGCTACACCTTC
CAISLGQLNYGYTF
>TRBD1|many|TRBV11-2|TRBJ1-3
TGTGCCAGCAGTCGCACCGGGACAGGGGCTTTCTACTCTGGAAACACCATATATTTT
CASSRTGTGAFYSGNTIYF
>.|many|TRBV6-4|TRBJ2-1
TGTGCCAGCAGCGAGGACATCTACAATGAGCAGTTCTTC
CASSEDIYNEQFF
>TRBD2|.|TRBV30|TRBJ2-3
TGTGCCTGGAGTGTAATAGGCGGGGGGAGCACAGATACGCAGTATTTT
CAWSVIGGGSTDTQYF
>.|many|TRBV30|TRBJ1-3
TGTGCCTGGAGTAGGGCAGGCGCATTCTCTGGAAACACCATATATTTT
CAWSRAGAFSGNTIYF
>TRBD2|medium-sized|TRBV6-6|TRBJ2-1
TGTGCCAGCAGCCCCCGACTAGCACCCCAGTTCTTC
CASSPRLAPQFF
>TRBD1|many|TRBV28|TRBJ2-7
TGTGCCAGCAGTTTATGGGTGGGACAGGGCCCCCACGAGCAGTACTTC
CASSLWVGQGPHEQYF
>TRBD2|many|TRBV14|TRBJ2-7
TGTGCCAGCAGCCAAGATCGCGGGGGGCAGTACTTC
CASSQDRGGQYF
>TRBD2|medium-sized|TRBV19|TRBJ2-7
TGTGCCAGTAGTCTCGCCTCCCTAGCGGGACACGAGCAGTACTTC
CASSLASLAGHEQYF
>TRBD2|many|TRBV5-4|TRBJ2-7
TGTGCCAGCAGTCCAGGGACGGGGGGAATCGAGCAGTACTTC
CASSPGTGGIEQYF
>.|.|TRBV7-2|TRBJ1-4
TGTGCCAGCAGCTTAGGTTCTCAGCGTAATGAAAAACTGTTTTTT
CASSLGSQRNEKLFF
>TRBD2|medium-sized|TRBV6-4|TRBJ2-1
TGTGCCAGCAGTGACTTTTACGGGACTAGCTCCTACAATGAGCAGTTCTTC
CASSDFYGTSSYNEQFF
>.|many|TRBV6-6|TRBJ2-2
TGTGCCAGCAGACCGGCACAGGCGAACACCGGGGAGCTGTTTTTT
CASRPAQANTGELFF
>.|many|TRBV7-2|TRBJ1-2
TGTGCCAGCTCACTAAAGACAGAATGGAACTATGGCTACACCTTC
CASSLKTEWNYGYTF
>.|many|TRBV4-2|TRBJ2-1
TGTGCCAGCAGCCAAGAACCAGTGGGGCAGAATGAGCAGTTCTTC
CASSQEPVGQNEQFF
>.|medium-sized|TRBV7-9|TRBJ2-4
TGTGCCAGCAGCCATGACAGGCCCCAACTGAACATTCAGTACTTC
CASSHDRPQLNIQYF
>TRBD1|many|TRBV24-1|TRBJ1-4
TGTGCCACCAGTGATACAACAGGGGACCTTTATAATGAAAAACTGTTTTTT
CATSDTTGDLYNEKLFF
>.|many|TRBV5-1|TRBJ2-4
TGCGCCACCGCACAGGGAAGCGGCCCCCAAAACATTCAGTACTTC
CATAQGSGPQNIQYF
>.|large|TRBV6-2/TRBV6-3|TRBJ2-7
TGTGCCAGCAGTTACCCGGACGAGCAGTACTTC
CASSYPDEQYF
>.|many|TRBV19|TRBJ2-6
TGTGCCAGTAGTGTCCGACAATCTGGGGCCAACGTCCTGACTTTC
CASSVRQSGANVLTF
>.|many|TRBV6-6|TRBJ1-5
TGTGCCAGCAGTTATGGCCCTCAGCCCCAGCATTTT
CASSYGPQPQHF
>TRBD1|few|TRBV24-1|TRBJ2-3
TGTGCCACACAAGGACAGGGGTGGACAGATACGCAGTATTTT
CATQGQGWTDTQYF
>TRBD1|many|TRBV18|TRBJ2-2
TGTGCCAGCTCGCAGGACAGGACAACCGGGGAGCTGTTTTTT
CASSQDRTTGELFF
>TRBD1|many|TRBV5-1|TRBJ1-5
TGCGCCAGCAGCTTCGGGACAGGCAATCAGCCCCAGCATTTT
CASSFGTGNQPQHF